This T cell receptor beta chain was captured by sequencing in a study of immune characteristics of hereditary and idiopathic chronic pancreatitis. Regarding the study in general: Local immune cells and TCRbeta repertoires in the pancreas were profiled in this study for hereditary and idiopathic chronic pancreatitis, with control organ donor pancreases used for comparison. TCRbeta sequencing included about five control pancreases, seven or eight pancreases with hereditary chronic pancreatitis and 6 pancreases with idiopathic chronic pancreatitis. The gDNA-based approach was selected because the approach required minimal in vitro experimental manipulation of T cells infiltrating the pancreas.

Chronic pancreatitis pancreas tissue was obtained from patients undergoing total pancreatectomy with islet autotransplantation (TPIAT). None of the chronic pancreatitis patients included in the study had a known history of diabetes. Genomic DNA was extracted directly from bulk pancreas tissue, without T cell sorting, for TCRbeta sequencing. Pancreas tissues from patients and organ donors were collected consecutively at two US centers. Libraries were prepared through the immunoSEQ multiplex PCR assay. From pancreatic genomic DNA, the TCRbeta CDR3 region along with adjacent sequences was amplified and then sequenced. The published analysis was carried out like this. Repertoire diversity was assessed as a mean normalized Shannon-Wiener index, and productive clonality and productive rearrangement counts were also measured. The nonparametric Mann-Whitney U test was used to compare repertoire metrics between the control and chronic pancreatitis groups. Shared clonotypes were defined as CDR3beta sequences with identical amino acid composition and length across subjects. TCRdb's version of the immuneACCESS table is confined to in-frame rearrangements and falls short of the full clone set. An unresolved V gene accounts for under half of the shortfall where checked; the remainder is of unknown origin. For V, J and clone size, that table is used; D and trimming come from the DNA. This sample holds more than 1,500 clones; around four fifths were observed only once. The ten most abundant clones make up 16% of the sample.

Between the V and J ends, shortened by 1 base and 0 bases respectively, the junction contains 4 bases. Including the terminal cysteine and phenylalanine, the CDR3 comprises 15 residues. Left in the record is the CDR3 DNA by itself, 45 bases read in frame from the first base. From the germline V gene, CDR1 is SGHVS and CDR2 is FQNEAQ. Details on this clone: Its specific antigen is unknown. Per-base quality was not reported, and no clone a single base away is much larger than it.

Overall study results and their limits: Among around twelve chronic pancreatitis patients, higher numbers of productive TCR rearrangements went along with higher disease severity scores, showing a positive correlation. Both chronic pancreatitis groups showed significantly increased TCRbeta repertoire diversity and reduced clonality versus controls. Patient tissue was available only at the time of TPIAT, so disease duration differences may have influenced immune findings. Chronic pancreatitis caused by alcohol use was excluded from the study. Vbeta-Jbeta gene family usage, including TRBV10, TRBV19, TRBV23 and TRBV5, differed between hereditary and idiopathic chronic pancreatitis.

The chain couples TRBV7-8 to TRBJ2-6, with the D gene not confidently named. Sequencing was carried out using pancreas tissue with hereditary chronic pancreatitis. The clonotype originates from a human donor with chronic pancreatitis. The encoded CDR3 is CASSLGSSGANVLTF. DNA sequence: TGTGCCAGCAGCTTAGGTAGCTCTGGGGCCAACGTCCTGACTTTC.